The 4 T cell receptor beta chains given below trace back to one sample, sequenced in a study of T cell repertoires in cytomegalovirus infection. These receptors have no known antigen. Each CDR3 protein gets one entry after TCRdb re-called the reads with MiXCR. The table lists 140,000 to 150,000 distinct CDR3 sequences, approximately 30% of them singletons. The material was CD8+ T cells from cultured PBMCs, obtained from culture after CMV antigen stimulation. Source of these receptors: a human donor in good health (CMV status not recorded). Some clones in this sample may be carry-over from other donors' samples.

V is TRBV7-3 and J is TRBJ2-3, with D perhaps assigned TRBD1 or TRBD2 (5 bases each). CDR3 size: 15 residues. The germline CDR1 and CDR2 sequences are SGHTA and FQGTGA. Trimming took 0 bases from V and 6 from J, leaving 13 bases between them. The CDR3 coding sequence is TGTGCCAGCAGCTTAACTGCTTTGGGGACGGATACGCAGTATTTT. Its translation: CASSLTALGTDTQYF.

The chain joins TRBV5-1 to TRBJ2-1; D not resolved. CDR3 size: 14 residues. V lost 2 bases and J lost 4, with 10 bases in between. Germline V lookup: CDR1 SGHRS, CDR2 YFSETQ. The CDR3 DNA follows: TGCGCCAGCAGCTTCAGTAGCCCGTACAATGAGCAGTTCTTC. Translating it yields CASSFSSPYNEQFF.

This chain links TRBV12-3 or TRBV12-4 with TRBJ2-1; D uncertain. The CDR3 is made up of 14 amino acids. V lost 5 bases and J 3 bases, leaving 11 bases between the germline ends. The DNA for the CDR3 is TGTGCCAGCAGTCCCCCGACCCGCTACAATGAGCAGTTCTTC. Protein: CASSPPTRYNEQFF.

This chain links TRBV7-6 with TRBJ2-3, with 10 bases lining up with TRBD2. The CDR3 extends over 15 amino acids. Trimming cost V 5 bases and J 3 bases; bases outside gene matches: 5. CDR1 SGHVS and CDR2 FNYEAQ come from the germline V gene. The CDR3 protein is CASSRLAGPTDTQYF. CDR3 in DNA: TGTGCCAGCAGCCGACTAGCGGGTCCGACAGATACGCAGTATTTT.